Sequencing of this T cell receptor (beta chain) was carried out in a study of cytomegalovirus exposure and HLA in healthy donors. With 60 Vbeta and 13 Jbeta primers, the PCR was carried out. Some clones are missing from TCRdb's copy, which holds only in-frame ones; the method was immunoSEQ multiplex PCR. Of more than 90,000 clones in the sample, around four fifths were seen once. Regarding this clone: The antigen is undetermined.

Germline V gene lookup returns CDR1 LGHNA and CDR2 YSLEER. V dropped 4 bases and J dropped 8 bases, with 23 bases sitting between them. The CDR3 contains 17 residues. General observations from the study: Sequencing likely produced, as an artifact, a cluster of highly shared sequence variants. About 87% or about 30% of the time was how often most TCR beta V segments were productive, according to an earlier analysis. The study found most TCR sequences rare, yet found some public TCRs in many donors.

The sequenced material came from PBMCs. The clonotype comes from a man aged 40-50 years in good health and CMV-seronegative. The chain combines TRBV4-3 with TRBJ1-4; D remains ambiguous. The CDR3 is CASSRGSTPGLREKLFF. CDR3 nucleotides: TGCGCCAGCAGCCGCGGATCTACCCCCGGACTAAGGGAAAAACTGTTTTTT.